The 27 T cell receptor beta chains below come from one sample, sequenced in a study of T cell changes during pregnancy in multiple sclerosis. The data were produced by immunoSEQ multiplex PCR, yet TCRdb's version contains in-frame clones alone and is incomplete. The sample consists of about 42,000 clones, less than 90% of them appearing once. Here the sequenced sample was CD4+ T cells from peripheral blood mononuclear cells, taken before pregnancy. The receptors originated from a female donor with multiple sclerosis, enrolled in a pregnancy study.

A single count supports this clone. The chain links TRBV19 to TRBJ2-2; TRBD1 is a possible D gene (7 bases). This CDR3 contains 19 residues. The V gene's germline CDR1 is LNHDA and CDR2 SQIVND (reference sequence). V gave up 6 bases and J gave up 1 base, with 24 bases separating them. The CDR3 reads CASRSQFRGARGNTGELFF. For the CDR3, the DNA is TGTGCCAGTAGAAGCCAGTTCAGGGGGGCGCGGGGGAACACCGGGGAGCTGTTTTTT.

The chain uses TRBV6-1 and TRBJ1-2; D gene uncertain. The CDR3 is 12 amino acids. Germline V gives CDR1 MNHNS, CDR2 SASEGT. Between the trimmed V and J ends, which lost 7 bases and 5 bases, there was a span of 11 bases. The CDR3 loop reads CASTGLGYGYTF. DNA for the CDR3: TGTGCCAGCACCGGGTTAGGATATGGCTACACCTTC.

This sequence joins TRBV11-2 and TRBJ2-2; D unresolved. Germline loops: CDR1 SGHAT, CDR2 FQNNGV. The CDR3 runs 16 residues. The V and J ends lost 1 base and 5 bases respectively, with 14 bases between them. CDR3 sequence: CASSLAGSVGTGELFF. DNA of the CDR3: TGTGCCAGCAGCTTAGCCGGGTCGGTCGGGACCGGGGAGCTGTTTTTT. Using reference TRBV11-2 and TRBJ2-2 for the parts outside the CDR3, the full variable domain is EAGVAQSPRYKIIEKRQSVAFWCNPISGHATLYWYQQILGQGPKLLIQFQNNGVVDDSQLPKDRFSAERLKGVDSTLKIQPAKLEDSAVYLCASSLAGSVGTGELFFGEGSRLTVL.

This clone occurred once. This chain connects TRBV10-3 to TRBJ2-5, with 10 bases lining up with TRBD2. V dropped 4 bases and J dropped 0; count of bases not matched to a gene: 11. The germline CDR1 and CDR2 sequences are ENHRY and SYGVKD. This CDR3 contains 18 residues. The CDR3 here is CAISAPGLANRYQETQYF. CDR3 sequence (DNA): TGTGCCATCAGTGCGCCGGGACTAGCGAATCGATACCAAGAGACCCAGTACTTC.

The chain is built from TRBV9 and TRBJ1-1; TRBD1 matches 8 bases. The germline V gene has CDR1 SGDLS and CDR2 YYNGEE. The CDR3 is 16 residues long. Germline trimming cut 4 bases from V and 1 base from J; bases unmatched to any gene: 9. As DNA, the CDR3 is TGTGCCAGCAGCACCTCCGGGGGACAGGAGAACACTGAAGCTTTCTTT. Protein sequence: CASSTSGGQENTEAFF.

The gene calls are TRBV5-1 and TRBJ1-4; 9 positions match TRBD1. The CDR3 loop spans 18 amino acids. Germline values: CDR1 SGHRS, CDR2 YFSETQ. V trimming: 2 bases; J trimming: 7 bases; junction bases outside the gene matches: 15. CDR3 nucleotides: TGCGCCAGCAGCTTAGGACAGGGGAATCAAGCGAGGGCTGAAAAACTGTTTTTT. This sequence encodes CASSLGQGNQARAEKLFF.

This clone was recorded once. The V gene is TRBV19, the J gene TRBJ1-5; TRBD1 aligns across 7 bases. With 1 base clipped from V and 3 bases from J, the junction kept 6 bases outside the gene matches. The germline CDR1 and CDR2 sequences are LNHDA and SQIVND (reference sequence). The CDR3 totals 16 residues. The CDR3: CASSIGFDRVNQPQHF. The CDR3 nucleotides are TGTGCCAGTAGTATAGGCTTCGACAGGGTCAATCAGCCCCAGCATTTT.

The chain employs TRBV5-4 and TRBJ2-3; 11 bases match TRBD2. Unmatched junction bases numbered 9, after V lost 0 bases and J lost 6 bases. The CDR3 has 17 amino acids. The V gene's germline CDR1 is SGHNT and CDR2 YYREEE (reference sequence). This CDR3 reads CASSLVVAGGPLDTQYF. As DNA, the CDR3 is TGTGCCAGCAGCTTGGTTGTAGCGGGAGGGCCCTTGGATACGCAGTATTTT.

This clone was seen more than once but under ten times. The chain employs TRBV7-8 and TRBJ2-3; TRBD2 matches 7 bases. Germline V gene sequence: CDR1 SGHVS, CDR2 FQNEAQ. The V segment lost 6 bases and the J segment 0 bases; nucleotides outside the gene matches: 12. This CDR3 spans 17 amino acids. CDR3 residues: CASSGWREFWSTDTQYF. The CDR3 DNA reads TGTGCCAGCAGTGGTTGGCGGGAGTTCTGGAGCACAGATACGCAGTATTTT.

In this sample, this clone turned up a few times. J is TRBJ2-7 and V is TRBV7-6; D may be TRBD2 (5 bases). The CDR3 runs 16 residues. V gave up 8 bases and J gave up 4 bases, with 24 bases separating them. The germline V gene has CDR1 SGHVS and CDR2 FNYEAQ. CDR3 sequence: CASGNPFTGKMYEQYF. CDR3 DNA sequence: TGTGCCAGCGGAAACCCTTTCACGGGGAAGATGTACGAGCAGTACTTC.

The rearrangement links TRBV4-3 to TRBJ1-2; the match to TRBD1 covers 7 bases. V shed 6 bases, J shed 3 bases, and the junction held 7 bases outside the gene matches. The CDR3 loop spans 14 amino acids. From germline, CDR1 is LGHNA and CDR2 YSLEER. Here the CDR3 reads CASSQQGVDYGYTF. The CDR3 coding sequence is TGCGCCAGCAGTCAGCAGGGGGTCGACTATGGCTACACCTTC.

J is TRBJ1-2 and V is TRBV28, with D hard to call. The CDR3 spans 13 residues. Germline CDR1 MDHEN, CDR2 SYDVKM. The ends were cut back, 3 bases at V and 4 bases at J, with 9 bases in the middle. CDR3 nucleotides: TGTGCCAGCAGTTTGGGCAATTCCTATGGCTACACCTTC. Translation gives CASSLGNSYGYTF.

About this clone itself: Sequence at one end of the junction differs from germline and may be a read error. V gene TRBV30 combines with J gene TRBJ1-2; possibly TRBD1 for D (6 bases). CDR3 length equals 10 residues. CDR1 is GTSNPN, CDR2 SVGIG, per germline (reference sequence). The DNA of the CDR3 is TGTGCCTGGGGCTTGGGACAAGGGGCCTTC. Protein: CAWGLGQGAF.

The chain links TRBV29-1 to TRBJ1-3; D might be TRBD1 (5 bases). This CDR3 has 14 amino acids. The ends were cut back, 7 bases at V and 0 bases at J, with 13 bases in the middle. CDR1 is SQVTM and CDR2 is ANQGSEA in the germline V gene. The CDR3 loop is CSGAAGYSGNTIYF. The DNA for the CDR3 is TGCAGCGGTGCGGCAGGGTACTCTGGAAACACCATATATTTT.

V gene TRBV29-1 combines with J gene TRBJ2-5, with 9 bases lining up with TRBD2. CDR3 length: 13 residues. V lost 6 bases to trimming and J lost 5 bases; unmatched junction nucleotides: 7. The germline CDR1 and CDR2 sequences are SQVTM and ANQGSEA. The CDR3 region is CSVWRGGPETQYF. The DNA for the CDR3 is TGCAGCGTCTGGCGGGGGGGCCCGGAGACCCAGTACTTC.

The rearrangement uses TRBV5-1 and TRBJ2-5; 7 bases agree with TRBD1. The germline gives CDR1 SGHRS, CDR2 YFSETQ. Trimming removed 6 bases from V and 4 bases from J; junction bases left unmatched: 12. This CDR3 is 15 amino acids long. CDR3 nucleotides: TGCGCCAGCATCCGGGACAGAGCCTCCGGAGAGACCCAGTACTTC. This encodes CASIRDRASGETQYF.

The V gene is TRBV21-1, the J gene TRBJ2-1; TRBD1 is taken as the D call from the table, unchecked against the DNA. TRBV21-1 counts as a pseudogene. The CDR3 loop spans 16 amino acids. CDR3 protein: CASSTPQGIPYNEQFF. As DNA, the CDR3 is TGTGCCAGCAGCACCCCGCAGGGGATCCCTTACAATGAGCAGTTCTTC.

Note on this clone: One end of the junction is discordant with germline, which a read error may explain. The CDR3 DNA reads TGCGCCAGCAGTCAATGGACTAGCGGGGCCTCCCACGAGCAGTACTTC. As protein: CASSQWTSGASHEQYF. V gene TRBV23-1 combines with J gene TRBJ2-7; 12 bases match TRBD2. TRBV23-1 is sorted into the ORF group, with uncertain function. This CDR3 region has 16 residues.

This clone was seen only a few times. The chain employs TRBV11-2 and TRBJ1-3; D perhaps matches TRBD1 (5 bases). The germline V and J ends were trimmed by 5 bases and 0 bases, with 17 bases remaining between them. CDR1 is SGHAT and CDR2 is FQNNGV in the germline V gene. CDR3 size: 17 residues. DNA of the CDR3: TGTGCCAGCAGCCAATCCTTACTCAGGGACTCTGGAAACACCATATATTTT. Amino acid sequence: CASSQSLLRDSGNTIYF. The complete variable domain, with remaining parts taken from reference TRBV11-2 and TRBJ1-3, reads EAGVAQSPRYKIIEKRQSVAFWCNPISGHATLYWYQQILGQGPKLLIQFQNNGVVDDSQLPKDRFSAERLKGVDSTLKIQPAKLEDSAVYLCASSQSLLRDSGNTIYFGEGSWLTVV.

V is TRBV5-6 and J is TRBJ1-3; D unclear. This CDR3 has 16 amino acids. V was trimmed by 0 bases and J by 0 bases, leaving 10 bases between them. CDR1 SGHDT and CDR2 YYEEEE come from the germline V gene. The CDR3 nucleotides are TGTGCCAGCAGCTTGGGCGTGATGCGCTCTGGAAACACCATATATTTT. It codes for CASSLGVMRSGNTIYF.

This clone was seen more than once but under ten times. This chain links TRBV5-1 with TRBJ1-1; a possible D gene is TRBD1 (6 bases). Germline V gives CDR1 SGHRS, CDR2 YFSETQ. The CDR3 has 14 amino acids. The V end was cut by 4 bases, the J end by 5 bases, with 15 bases between. This CDR3 is CASSLEGDGTEAFF. CDR3 coding DNA: TGCGCCAGCAGCCTAGAGGGGGACGGAACTGAAGCTTTCTTT.

The gene calls are TRBV14 and TRBJ1-2, with D possibly TRBD1 on 6 matching bases. The CDR3 loop spans 15 amino acids. Germline V gene sequence: CDR1 SGHDN, CDR2 FVKESK. Trimming took 6 bases from V and 2 from J, leaving 16 bases between them. The CDR3 protein is CASRGGHRANYGYTF. The CDR3 DNA sequence: TGTGCCAGCAGGGGGGGGCACAGGGCAAACTATGGCTACACCTTC.

J is TRBJ1-1 and V is TRBV7-9; D is undetermined. The CDR3 contains 15 residues. The V and J ends lost 5 bases and 0 bases respectively, with 13 bases between them. CDR1 and CDR2 (germline): SEHNR, FQNEAQ (reference sequence). Written as DNA, the CDR3 is TGTGCCAGCAGCCCCGGTACCGGTTTGAACACTGAAGCTTTCTTT. This gives the protein CASSPGTGLNTEAFF.

The V gene is TRBV5-1, the J gene TRBJ1-5, with D maybe TRBD1 (6 bases). The germline V and J ends were trimmed by 4 bases and 5 bases, with 13 bases remaining between them. From germline, CDR1 is SGHRS and CDR2 YFSETQ. The CDR3 is 14 amino acids. This CDR3 reads CASSPRGGDQPQHF. Written as DNA, the CDR3 is TGCGCCAGCAGCCCCAGGGGAGGGGATCAGCCCCAGCATTTT. Filled out from reference TRBV5-1 and TRBJ1-5, the complete variable domain reads KAGVTQTPRYLIKTRGQQVTLSCSPISGHRSVSWYQQTPGQGLQFLFEYFSETQRNKGNFPGRFSGRQFSNSRSEMNVSTLELGDSALYLCASSPRGGDQPQHFGDGTRLSIL.

This clone has just one count. This rearrangement joins TRBV21-1 to TRBJ2-2; the D call TRBD2 from the table was never checked on the DNA. TRBV21-1 is an annotated pseudogene. The CDR3 extends over 17 amino acids. DNA for the CDR3: TGTGCCAGAGTCTTAGGACTAGCGACCCCGGGGACCGGGGAGCTGTTTTTT. This encodes CARVLGLATPGTGELFF.

V usage is TRBV6-5 and J usage is TRBJ2-5; the D gene is possibly TRBD2 (6 bases). The CDR3 covers 14 residues. Germline V CDR1 and CDR2: MNHEY, SVGAGI. Deletions cut 5 bases from V and 5 bases from J, with 15 bases between. CDR3 sequence reads: CASSPRLGAETQYF. The CDR3 DNA follows: TGTGCCAGCAGTCCCAGACTAGGTGCGGAGACCCAGTACTTC.

This chain connects TRBV15 to TRBJ1-1; unclear D gene. The germline V gene has CDR1 LNHNV and CDR2 YYDKDF (reference sequence). V dropped 0 bases and J dropped 4 bases, with 6 bases sitting between them. The CDR3 totals 13 residues. The CDR3 here is CATSRDFSTEAFF. The DNA for the CDR3 is TGTGCCACCAGCAGAGATTTCTCCACTGAAGCTTTCTTT.